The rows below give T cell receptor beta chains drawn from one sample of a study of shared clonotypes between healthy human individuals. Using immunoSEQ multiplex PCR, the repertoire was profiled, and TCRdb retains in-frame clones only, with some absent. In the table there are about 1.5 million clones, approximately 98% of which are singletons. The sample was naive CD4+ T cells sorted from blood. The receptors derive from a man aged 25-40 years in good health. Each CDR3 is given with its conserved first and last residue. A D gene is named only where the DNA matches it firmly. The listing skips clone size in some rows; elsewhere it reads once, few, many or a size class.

DNA: TGTGCCAGCAGCTTGACGGGACACCAAACCTACGAGCAGTACTTC
CDR3: CASSLTGHQTYEQYF
V: TRBV5-6
size: .
J: TRBJ2-7
D: .

DNA: TGTGCCATTTCAGCCACTAGCGGAAGCACAGATACGCAGTATTTT
CDR3: CAISATSGSTDTQYF
V: TRBV10-3
size: once
J: TRBJ2-3
D: TRBD2

DNA: TGTGCCAGCTCACCTCAAGGACATCAAGAGACCCAGTACTTC
CDR3: CASSPQGHQETQYF
V: TRBV18
size: once
J: TRBJ2-5
D: .

DNA: TGTGCCAGTATGGGACTCTCTGGAAACACCATATATTTT
CDR3: CASMGLSGNTIYF
V: TRBV19
size: .
J: TRBJ1-3
D: .

DNA: TGTGCCAGCAGCTTATCGGCCGGCCCTTACGAGCAGTACTTC
CDR3: CASSLSAGPYEQYF
V: TRBV7-3
size: .
J: TRBJ2-7
D: .

DNA: TGTGCCAGCAGCTATTACGATACGCAGTATTTT
CDR3: CASSYYDTQYF
V: TRBV7-2
size: .
J: TRBJ2-3
D: .

DNA: TGTGCCAGCAGTCCGACCGGGACTAGCGGCGTTAGCTCCTACAATGAGCAGTTCTTC
CDR3: CASSPTGTSGVSSYNEQFF
V: TRBV11-2
size: .
J: TRBJ2-1
D: TRBD2

DNA: TGCGCCAGCAGCACTGGGACAGTACCTCCCTACGAGCAGTACTTC
CDR3: CASSTGTVPPYEQYF
V: TRBV5-1
size: .
J: TRBJ2-7
D: TRBD1

DNA: TGTGCCAGCAGTCTAGACAGGAAGGGGTATGGCTACACCTTC
CDR3: CASSLDRKGYGYTF
V: TRBV6-5
size: .
J: TRBJ1-2
D: .

DNA: TGTGCCAGCAGCCGGGGGGCCGGCGGACAGCGGAACACTGAAGCTTTCTTT
CDR3: CASSRGAGGQRNTEAFF
V: TRBV27
size: .
J: TRBJ1-1
D: .